Presented here are 20 T cell receptor beta chains from one specimen sequenced in a study of cytomegalovirus exposure and HLA in healthy donors. The PCR was carried out with 60 Vbeta primers and 13 Jbeta primers. Method: immunoSEQ multiplex PCR; TCRdb's copy keeps in-frame clones and lacks some. This sample lists approximately 40,000 clones; its ten largest clones have over 5.5%. Source material: PBMCs. The receptors come from a human donor in good health.

V is TRBV7-3 and J is TRBJ2-6; no firm D call. Germline lookup yields CDR1 SGHTA and CDR2 FQGTGA. The V end lost 1 base, the J end lost 1 base, and 5 bases lay between the germline ends. The CDR3 loop spans 15 amino acids. CDR3 protein: CASSLSSSGANVLTF. CDR3 DNA sequence: TGTGCCAGCAGCTTAAGCAGTTCTGGGGCCAACGTCCTGACTTTC.

This sequence joins TRBV30 and TRBJ1-1, with D tentatively TRBD1 (5 bases). The CDR3 length is 14 residues. Trimming shortened V by 0 bases and J by 3 bases, and 11 bases separated the two germline ends. The germline V gene encodes CDR1 GTSNPN and CDR2 SVGIG (reference sequence). The CDR3 reads CAWSVGKGDTEAFF. The CDR3 coding sequence is TGTGCCTGGAGTGTAGGGAAAGGGGACACTGAAGCTTTCTTT.

With respect to this clone: An end of the junction does not agree with germline; a read error may underlie this. The chain employs TRBV28 and TRBJ1-1; weak D call: TRBD1 (6 bases). Germline lookup yields CDR1 MDHEN and CDR2 SYDVKM. The CDR3 is 17 amino acids. Here the CDR3 reads CASSVWGRGGRRTEAFF. CDR3 coding DNA: TGTGCCAGCAGTGTATGGGGGAGGGGGGGCAGGAGAACTGAAGCTTTCTTT.

The rearrangement uses TRBV6-4 and TRBJ2-1, with TRBD1 matching 8 bases. V dropped 5 bases and J dropped 9; count of bases not matched to a gene: 6. The CDR3 consists of 13 residues. Per the germline V gene, CDR1 is MRHNA and CDR2 is SNTAGT. For the CDR3, the DNA is TGTGCCAGCAGTTCGGACAGGGTCTCTGAGCAGTTCTTC. Translated, it gives CASSSDRVSEQFF.

V gene TRBV6-1 combines with J gene TRBJ1-2; 8 bases align to TRBD1. The CDR3 length is 15 residues. CDR1 is MNHNS, CDR2 SASEGT, per germline. V lost 3 bases and J lost 8; bases outside the gene matches: 11. CDR3 sequence reads: CASSDPSGTGRGYTF. The CDR3 DNA reads TGTGCCAGCAGTGACCCTTCCGGGACAGGAAGGGGCTACACCTTC.

J is TRBJ1-2 and V is TRBV4-1; a possible D gene is TRBD1 (6 bases). The CDR3 covers 15 residues. With 0 bases removed from V and 5 bases from J, the gap between germline ends came to 13 bases. The germline V gene has CDR1 MGHRA and CDR2 YSYEKL. The DNA of the CDR3 is TGCGCCAGCAGCCAAGAGAGGGGGGGGTGGTATGGCTACACCTTC. It translates to CASSQERGGWYGYTF.

The chain links TRBV27 to TRBJ1-2; D is possibly TRBD1 (6 bases). This CDR3 region has 16 residues. The germline CDR1 and CDR2 sequences are MNHEY and SMNVEV (reference sequence). Trimming pared 4 bases from V and 8 bases from J, leaving 23 bases between. The CDR3 here is CASSSSRGGPVRGYTF. The DNA for the CDR3 is TGTGCCAGCAGTTCTTCCCGCGGGGGGCCCGTGAGGGGCTACACCTTC.

This sequence joins TRBV7-8 and TRBJ2-4, with D tentatively TRBD1 (5 bases). This CDR3 has 16 amino acids. Trimming cost V 5 bases and J 4 bases, with 18 bases left between them. Germline lookup yields CDR1 SGHVS and CDR2 FQNEAQ. This CDR3 reads CASSTVMTDSKNIQYF. CDR3 coding DNA: TGTGCCAGCAGCACGGTGATGACAGACTCAAAAAACATTCAGTACTTC.

V usage is TRBV2 and J usage is TRBJ1-5; TRBD1 matches at 8 bases. The V and J ends lost 6 bases and 7 bases, in that order; junction bases with no gene match: 11. Germline CDR1 reads SNHLY; CDR2 reads FYNNEI. There are 15 residues in the CDR3. Written as DNA, the CDR3 is TGTGCCAGCAGGGGCCTCCAACAGGGGGGCCAGCCCCAGCATTTT. Translated: CASRGLQQGGQPQHF. The full variable domain, in which reference TRBV2 and TRBJ1-5 provide the parts outside the CDR3, is EPEVTQTPSHQVTQMGQEVILRCVPISNHLYFYWYRQILGQKVEFLVSFYNNEISEKSEIFDDQFSVERPDGSNFTLKIRSTKLEDSAMYFCASRGLQQGGQPQHFGDGTRLSIL.

The CDR3 DNA reads TGTGCCTGGGGTCCAGGACAGGGTTATGGCTACACCTTC. This encodes CAWGPGQGYGYTF. This rearrangement joins TRBV30 to TRBJ1-2; TRBD1 agrees at 8 bases. This CDR3 is 13 amino acids long. The V gene end was trimmed by 5 bases and the J gene end by 5 bases; junction bases not matched to a gene: 7. The germline V gene encodes CDR1 GTSNPN and CDR2 SVGIG (reference sequence).

V usage is TRBV7-9 and J usage is TRBJ1-3, with D hard to call. V lost 6 bases and J 2 bases, leaving 11 bases between the germline ends. Looked up from germline, CDR1 is SEHNR and CDR2 is FQNEAQ (reference sequence). There are 14 residues in the CDR3. This CDR3 reads CASRTTTAGNTIYF. The DNA of the CDR3 is TGTGCCAGCAGAACTACAACGGCTGGAAACACCATATATTTT.

This chain uses TRBV4-1 with TRBJ1-2; TRBD1 matches at 8 bases. V trimming: 3 bases; J trimming: 5 bases; junction bases outside the gene matches: 11. The CDR3 extends over 16 amino acids. From germline, CDR1 is MGHRA and CDR2 YSYEKL. In DNA form, the CDR3 reads TGCGCCAGCAGCCATCTCCTTACGACAGGGGCTTATGGCTACACCTTC. Translating it yields CASSHLLTTGAYGYTF.

V usage is TRBV18 and J usage is TRBJ1-5; a possible D gene is TRBD1 (6 bases). Germline V gene data show CDR1 as KGHSH and CDR2 as LQKENI. Deletions cut 2 bases from V and 4 bases from J, with 9 bases between. The CDR3 extends over 14 amino acids. CDR3 sequence reads: CASSPGTQNQPQHF. The CDR3 DNA sequence: TGTGCCAGCTCACCAGGGACACAGAATCAGCCCCAGCATTTT.

The J gene is TRBJ2-7, the V gene TRBV5-8; 9 nucleotides match TRBD1. Germline lookup yields CDR1 SGHTS and CDR2 YDEGEE. CDR3 length equals 20 residues. The J segment lost 0 bases and the V segment lost 1 base, leaving 17 bases of the junction unmatched. CDR3 amino acids: CASSLRLYWTGDPGSYEQYF. The DNA for the CDR3 is TGTGCCAGCAGCTTGAGGTTGTACTGGACAGGGGACCCTGGCTCCTACGAGCAGTACTTC.

The V gene is TRBV19, the J gene TRBJ2-7; 9 bases are a match to TRBD1. Trimming cost V 3 bases and J 3 bases; bases outside gene matches: 3. Germline V lookup: CDR1 LNHDA, CDR2 SQIVND (reference sequence). The CDR3 contains 14 residues. CDR3 nucleotide sequence: TGTGCCAGTAGTATTACAGGGGGCATCTACGAGCAGTACTTC. Protein sequence: CASSITGGIYEQYF.

The chain carries TRBV19 and TRBJ2-7; a weak D match, TRBD2 (5 bases). The CDR3 is made up of 13 amino acids. Germline V gene lookup returns CDR1 LNHDA and CDR2 SQIVND (reference sequence). The V end lost 3 bases, the J end lost 6 bases, and 12 bases lay between the germline ends. CDR3 sequence reads: CASSMKRFGEQYF. Here the CDR3 DNA reads TGTGCCAGTAGTATGAAGCGGTTCGGCGAGCAGTACTTC. Drawing the rest from reference TRBV19 and TRBJ2-7, the complete variable domain is DGGITQSPKYLFRKEGQNVTLSCEQNLNHDAMYWYRQDPGQGLRLIYYSQIVNDFQKGDIAEGYSVSREKKESFPLTVTSAQKNPTAFYLCASSMKRFGEQYFGPGTRLTVT.

The chain couples TRBV5-4 to TRBJ1-4; 7 bases fit TRBD1. The CDR3 has 13 amino acids. Germline-derived CDR1 and CDR2 are SGHNT and YYREEE (reference sequence). The junction had 5 bases not matched to a gene; V was cut back by 4 bases and J by 8 bases. The CDR3 DNA is TGTGCCAGCAGCGAAAGACAGGGCGAAAAACTGTTTTTT. It codes for CASSERQGEKLFF.

This chain connects TRBV7-8 to TRBJ1-5; no clear D gene. Per germline, CDR1 SGHVS and CDR2 FQNEAQ. The V end lost 5 bases, the J end lost 0 bases, and 14 bases lay between the germline ends. The CDR3 consists of 16 residues. DNA for the CDR3: TGTGCCAGCAGCACCGCGGGCAGGAGTAGCAATCAGCCCCAGCATTTT. Its translation is CASSTAGRSSNQPQHF. The full variable domain, completed using reference TRBV7-8 and TRBJ1-5, is GAGVSQSPRYKVAKRGQDVALRCDPISGHVSLFWYQQALGQGPEFLTYFQNEAQLDKSGLPSDRFFAERPEGSVSTLKIQRTQQEDSAVYLCASSTAGRSSNQPQHFGDGTRLSIL.

V is TRBV18 and J is TRBJ1-4, with 7 positions matching TRBD1. The CDR3 has 14 residues. CDR1 is KGHSH, CDR2 LQKENI, per germline. The V segment lost 6 bases and the J segment 0 bases; nucleotides outside the gene matches: 1. This CDR3 is CASSTGATNEKLFF. The CDR3 DNA reads TGTGCCAGCTCCACAGGGGCAACTAATGAAAAACTGTTTTTT.

The chain joins TRBV29-1 to TRBJ1-2, with D possibly being TRBD1 (5 bases). Trimming took off 1 base at V and 6 bases at J, with 15 bases between the two ends. This CDR3 region has 14 residues. Germline V gene lookup returns CDR1 SQVTM and CDR2 ANQGSEA. The chain's CDR3 is CSVEGQGGSHGYTF. The CDR3 region has the DNA TGCAGCGTTGAAGGGCAGGGAGGTAGCCATGGCTACACCTTC.